This TCR beta chain was profiled in a study of shared clonotypes between healthy human individuals. Overall study: The donor group consisted of two women and three men, aged 18 to 49. Study results and limitations: Non-shared clonotypes had lower generation probabilities than those shared by all four donors.

The method was immunoSEQ multiplex PCR; TCRdb's version includes in-frame clones alone and lacks a portion of them. The data contain 550,000 to 800,000 clones, approximately 79% of them singletons. To note about this clone: Its specificity is not known. At the DNA level, this CDR3 is encoded by other sequences in the same sample as well.

Germline V gene data show CDR1 as SGHRS and CDR2 as YFSETQ. The V gene lost 0 bases and the J gene lost 4 bases, with 8 bases spanning the gap. The CDR3 totals 14 residues. This TCR was recovered from a woman aged 30 to 39 in good health. The V call is TRBV5-1, the J call TRBJ2-1; no reliable D call. The sequencing sample was made of memory CD4+ T cells sorted from blood. Subset given: CD45RA-negative fraction. For the CDR3, the DNA is TGCGCCAGCAGCTTGGAGGCCGCGTACAATGAGCAGTTCTTC. Its protein product is CASSLEAAYNEQFF.